Below, one T cell receptor beta chain is given with its context. The CDR3 is made up of 13 amino acids. Per germline, CDR1 GTSNPN and CDR2 SVGIG (reference sequence). The V end was cut by 2 bases, the J end by 4 bases, with 8 bases between. This sample was included in a study of blood T cell repertoires in COVID-19. Study-wide background: Spain, Italy and the United States supplied samples that represented acute and convalescent COVID-19.

Original data processing: Estimates of nucleated cell counts were drawn from the amplification of reference gene primers. Using immunoSEQ multiplex PCR, the repertoire was profiled, and TCRdb retains in-frame clones only, with some absent. That table supplies the V and J calls and clone size; D and trimming were determined from the DNA. The sample lists about 170,000 clones, about 85% occurring once. The sequence came from a man between 60 and 75 years old who had recovered from COVID-19. Material: peripheral blood. The chain has TRBV30 and TRBJ2-2; tentatively, D is TRBD2 (5 bases). CDR3 residues: CAWSYGGTGELFF. The CDR3 DNA sequence: TGTGCCTGGAGTTACGGAGGCACCGGGGAGCTGTTTTTT.